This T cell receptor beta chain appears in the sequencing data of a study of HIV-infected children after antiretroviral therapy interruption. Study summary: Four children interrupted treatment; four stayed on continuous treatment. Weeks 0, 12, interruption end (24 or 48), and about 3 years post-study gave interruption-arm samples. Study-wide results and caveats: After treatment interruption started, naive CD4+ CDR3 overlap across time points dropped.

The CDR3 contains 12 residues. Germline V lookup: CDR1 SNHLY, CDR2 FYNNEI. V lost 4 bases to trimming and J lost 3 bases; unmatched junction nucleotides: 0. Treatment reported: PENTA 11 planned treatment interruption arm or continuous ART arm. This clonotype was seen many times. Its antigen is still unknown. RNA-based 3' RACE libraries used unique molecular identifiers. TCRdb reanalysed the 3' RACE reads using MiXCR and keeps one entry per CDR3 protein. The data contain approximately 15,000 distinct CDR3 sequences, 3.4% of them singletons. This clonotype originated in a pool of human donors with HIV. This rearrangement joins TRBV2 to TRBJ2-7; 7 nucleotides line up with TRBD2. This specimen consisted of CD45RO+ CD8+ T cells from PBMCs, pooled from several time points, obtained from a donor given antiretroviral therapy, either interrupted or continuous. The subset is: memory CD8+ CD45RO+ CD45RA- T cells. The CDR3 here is CASSGDYYEQYF. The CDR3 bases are TGTGCCAGCAGTGGGGACTACTACGAGCAGTACTTC.